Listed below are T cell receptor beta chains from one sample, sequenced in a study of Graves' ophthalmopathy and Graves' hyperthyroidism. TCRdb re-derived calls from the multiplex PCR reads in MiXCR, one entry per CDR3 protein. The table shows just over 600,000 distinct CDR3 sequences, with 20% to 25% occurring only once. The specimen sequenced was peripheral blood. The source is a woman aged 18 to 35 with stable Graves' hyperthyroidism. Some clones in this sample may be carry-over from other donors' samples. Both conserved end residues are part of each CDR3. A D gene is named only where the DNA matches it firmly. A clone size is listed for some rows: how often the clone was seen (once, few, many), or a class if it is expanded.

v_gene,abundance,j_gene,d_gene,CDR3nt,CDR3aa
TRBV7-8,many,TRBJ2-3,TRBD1,TGTGCCAGCAGCACACCCCGACAGGGTTCGAACACAGATACGCAGTATTTT,CASSTPRQGSNTDTQYF
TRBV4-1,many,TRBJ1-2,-,TGCGCCAGCAGCCAAAGCCCGGGATTGGGCTATGGCTACACCTTC,CASSQSPGLGYGYTF
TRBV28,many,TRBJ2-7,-,TGTGCCAGCAGTCAAAGGACAATCTACGAGCAGTACTTC,CASSQRTIYEQYF
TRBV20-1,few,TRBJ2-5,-,TGCAGTGCTACAGGGAGCTCTACCCAAGAGACCCAGTACTTC,CSATGSSTQETQYF
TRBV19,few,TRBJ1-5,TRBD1,TGTGCCAGTAGTCCCGGGACAGAAGCCAGTCAGCCCCAGCATTTT,CASSPGTEASQPQHF
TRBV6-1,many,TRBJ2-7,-,TGTGCCAGCATGGATGGGATGGGTGGCGAGCAGTACTTC,CASMDGMGGEQYF
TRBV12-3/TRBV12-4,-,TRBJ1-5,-,TGTGCCAGCAGTCCCGCCGCAGGCTACAATCAGCCCCAGCATTTT,CASSPAAGYNQPQHF
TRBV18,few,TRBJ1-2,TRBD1,TGTGCCAGCTCACCACTTCGACAGGGAATTTACACCTTC,CASSPLRQGIYTF
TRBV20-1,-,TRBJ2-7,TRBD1,TGCAGTGTTAGGATAACAGGGGGATCCCCTTACGAGCAGTACTTC,CSVRITGGSPYEQYF
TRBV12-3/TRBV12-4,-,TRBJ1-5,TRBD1,TGTGCCAGCAGTCCCAATGAAGGGGGCAGCCAGCCCCAGCATTTT,CASSPNEGGSQPQHF
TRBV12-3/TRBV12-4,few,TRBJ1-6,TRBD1,TGTGCCAGCAGTTTAGGGACAGGGAGTTTCCACTTT,CASSLGTGSFHF
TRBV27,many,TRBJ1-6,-,TGTGCCAGCAGATTGAATAGCCTCCACTTT,CASRLNSLHF
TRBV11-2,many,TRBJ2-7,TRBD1,TGTGCCAGCAGCTTACCCGGGACAGGCTACGAGCAGTACTTC,CASSLPGTGYEQYF
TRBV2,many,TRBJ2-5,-,TGTGCCAGCCTGCTCCTTCGGCGAGAGACCCAGTACTTC,CASLLLRRETQYF
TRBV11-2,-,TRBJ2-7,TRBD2,TGTGCCAGCAGCTTAGATACGGGGGGTACCGAGCAGTACTTC,CASSLDTGGTEQYF
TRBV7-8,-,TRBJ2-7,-,TGTGCCAGCAGCATTCCCCCGGGACGCCCCTACGAGCAGTACTTC,CASSIPPGRPYEQYF
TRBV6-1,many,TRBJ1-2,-,TGTGCCACCGCGACAGTAGACTATGGCTACACCTTC,CATATVDYGYTF
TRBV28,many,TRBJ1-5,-,TGTGCCAGCACTCGCCCCAGGGGAAACAATCAGCCCCAGCATTTT,CASTRPRGNNQPQHF
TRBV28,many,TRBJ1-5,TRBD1,TGTGCCAGCAGTGTCCCGGGACAGGGTTGGCGCAATCAGCCCCAGCATTTT,CASSVPGQGWRNQPQHF
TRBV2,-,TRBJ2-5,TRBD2,TGTGCCAGCAGTGACCTAGCGGGGACCCAAGAGACCAAGTACTTC,CASSDLAGTQETKYF
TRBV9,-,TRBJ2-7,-,TGTGCCAGCAGCGCATTCGGCAGCTACGAGCAGTACTTC,CASSAFGSYEQYF
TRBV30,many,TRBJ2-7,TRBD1,TGTGCCTGGATTTTGAGTGGGGACAGGGACGAGCAGTACTTC,CAWILSGDRDEQYF
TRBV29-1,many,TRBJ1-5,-,TGCAGCGTTTCGGCAGGCAATCAGCCCCAGCATTTT,CSVSAGNQPQHF
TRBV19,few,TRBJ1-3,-,TGTGCCAGTAGTGGGGCAATTCGGAACACCATATATTTT,CASSGAIRNTIYF
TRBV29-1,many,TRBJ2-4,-,TGCAGCGTACGGGAAAACATTCAGTACTTC,CSVRENIQYF
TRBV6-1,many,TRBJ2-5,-,TGTGCCAGCAAAGGAGGTCAGGCCCTTACGGAGACCCAGTACTTC,CASKGGQALTETQYF
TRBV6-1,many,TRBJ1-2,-,TGTGCCAGCAGTGAAGAAGGAGGGCGCGGCTACACCTTC,CASSEEGGRGYTF
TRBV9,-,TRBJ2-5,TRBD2,TGTGCCAGCAGCGTAGCCGGTAGCGGGGGGGTCCAAGAGACCCAGTACTTC,CASSVAGSGGVQETQYF
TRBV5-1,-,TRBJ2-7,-,TGCGCCAGCAGCTTAGGACTTACCTACGAGCAGTACTTC,CASSLGLTYEQYF
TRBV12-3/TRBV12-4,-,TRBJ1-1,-,TGTGCCAGCAGCCAAGACATACGGCCGAACACTGAAGCTTTCTTT,CASSQDIRPNTEAFF
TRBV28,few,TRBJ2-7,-,TGTGCCAGCAGCATCGACCTCGGAGCGTCCTACGAGCAGTACTTC,CASSIDLGASYEQYF
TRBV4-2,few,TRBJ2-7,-,TGTGCCAGCAGCCAAGGGGACACCCGCTACGAGCAGTACTTC,CASSQGDTRYEQYF
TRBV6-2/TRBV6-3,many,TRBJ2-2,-,TGTGCCAGCAGTTACGGGGTCGGGGGAGGAGTGTCAACCGGGGAGCTGTTTTTT,CASSYGVGGGVSTGELFF
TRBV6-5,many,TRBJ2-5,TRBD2,TGTGCCAGCGGGGCGGGACTAGCGGGGGGGGCACAGTACTTC,CASGAGLAGGAQYF
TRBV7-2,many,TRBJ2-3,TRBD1,TGTGCCAGCAGCTCCTTGGGACAGATTAGCACAGATACGCAGTATTTT,CASSSLGQISTDTQYF
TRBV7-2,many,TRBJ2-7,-,TGTGCCAGCAGCGGGGAGAGGTGGGGCTACGAGCAGTACTTC,CASSGERWGYEQYF
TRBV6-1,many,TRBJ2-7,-,TGTGCCAGCAGTGAAGCTGGTCAGAGTAGGGGCTACGAGCAGTACTTC,CASSEAGQSRGYEQYF
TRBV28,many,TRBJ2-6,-,TGTGCCAGCCGGGGGAGCTCTGGGGCCAACGTCCTGACTTTC,CASRGSSGANVLTF
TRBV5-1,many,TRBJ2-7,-,TGCGCCAGCAGCCCCCCAGCGTCCCGGGAGCAGTACTTC,CASSPPASREQYF
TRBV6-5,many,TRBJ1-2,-,TGTGCCAGCGGTTTTGGGGCGGATGGCTACACCTTC,CASGFGADGYTF
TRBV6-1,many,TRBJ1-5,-,TGTGCCAGCGATTTAGAATATAGCAATCAGCCCCAGCATTTT,CASDLEYSNQPQHF
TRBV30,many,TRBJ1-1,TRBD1,TGTGCCTGGACCGACAGGGACACTGAATCCTTCTTT,CAWTDRDTESFF
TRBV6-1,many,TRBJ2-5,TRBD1,TGTGCCAGCAGTGAAGCGGCGACAGGGGGCTTGGGGGCCCAGTACTTC,CASSEAATGGLGAQYF
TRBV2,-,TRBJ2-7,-,TGTGCCAGCAACCCGGGTTCGGGGAAGCACGAGCAGTACTTC,CASNPGSGKHEQYF
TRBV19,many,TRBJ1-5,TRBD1,TGTGCCAGCCATTCCGGGACAGTGAGCAATCAGCCCCAGCATTTT,CASHSGTVSNQPQHF
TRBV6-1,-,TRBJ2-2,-,TGTGCCAGTGTACAGGGGAACACCGGGGAGCTGTTTTTT,CASVQGNTGELFF
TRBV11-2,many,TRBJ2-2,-,TGTGCCAGCAGCCGCAGGGGAAACACCGGGGAGCTGTTTTTT,CASSRRGNTGELFF
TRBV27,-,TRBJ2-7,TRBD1,TGTGCCAGCAGTTCATGGGACAGGGGGGGATACGAGCAGTACTTC,CASSSWDRGGYEQYF
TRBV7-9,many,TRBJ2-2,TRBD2,TGTGCCAGCAGCCGACTAGCGGGAGGTTACACCGGGGAGCTGTTTTTT,CASSRLAGGYTGELFF
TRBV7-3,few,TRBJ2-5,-,TGTGCCAGCAGCCGGACGGGGGCTCAAGAGACCCAGTACTTC,CASSRTGAQETQYF
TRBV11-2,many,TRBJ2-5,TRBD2,TGTGCCAGCAGCTTAGAAACTAGCGGGAAATGGCGGGAGACCCAGTACTTC,CASSLETSGKWRETQYF
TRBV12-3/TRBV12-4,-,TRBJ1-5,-,TGTGCCAGCAGTTTACGCTGGGGCGGTCAGCCCCAGCATTTT,CASSLRWGGQPQHF
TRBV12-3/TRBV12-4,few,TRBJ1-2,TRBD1,TGTGCCAGCAGTTCCAACCGACAGGGGGCGTATGACGGCTACACCTTC,CASSSNRQGAYDGYTF
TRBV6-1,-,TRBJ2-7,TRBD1,TGTGCCAGCAAGCTGGACAGGACCCGCTACGAGCAGTACTTC,CASKLDRTRYEQYF
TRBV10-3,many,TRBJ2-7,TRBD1,TGTGCCATCAGTGAGGGACAGGGGGACTCCTACGAGCAGTACTTC,CAISEGQGDSYEQYF
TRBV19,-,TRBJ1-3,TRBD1,TGTGCCAGTAATGCACAGGGGTTGACTTTCCACTCTGGAAACACCATATATTTT,CASNAQGLTFHSGNTIYF
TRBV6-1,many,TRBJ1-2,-,TGTGCCAGCAGTGTGGTCAGTGATTACTATGGCTACACCTTC,CASSVVSDYYGYTF
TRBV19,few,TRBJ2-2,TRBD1,TGTGCCAGTAGTAAAGACAGGGCGGTCACCGGGGAGCTGTTTTTT,CASSKDRAVTGELFF